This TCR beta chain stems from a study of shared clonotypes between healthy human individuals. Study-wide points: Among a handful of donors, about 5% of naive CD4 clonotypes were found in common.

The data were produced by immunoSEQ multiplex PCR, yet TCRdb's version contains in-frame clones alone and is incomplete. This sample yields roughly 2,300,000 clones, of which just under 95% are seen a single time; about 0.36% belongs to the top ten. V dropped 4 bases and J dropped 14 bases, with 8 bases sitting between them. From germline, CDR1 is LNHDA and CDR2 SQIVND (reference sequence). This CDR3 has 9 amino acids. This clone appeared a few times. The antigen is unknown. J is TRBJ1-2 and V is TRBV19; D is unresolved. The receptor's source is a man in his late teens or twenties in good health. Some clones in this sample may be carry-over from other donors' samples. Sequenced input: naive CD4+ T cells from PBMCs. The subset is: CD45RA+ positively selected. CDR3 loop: CASSTPRTF. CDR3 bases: TGTGCCAGTAGTACCCCGCGTACCTTC.